Presented here are 11 T cell receptor beta chains from one specimen sequenced in a study of T cells in Graves' hyperthyroidism and ophthalmopathy. RNA transcripts yielded amplified TCR beta CDR3 regions. First-round RT-PCR of the TCR CDR3 relied on the HTBI primer set. One entry per CDR3 protein results from TCRdb running MiXCR on the multiplex PCR reads. Here the sample spans around 660,000 distinct CDR3 sequences, nearly 45% being singletons. Sequencing was done on a sample of peripheral blood or thyroid tissue (not recorded which). Receptors originate from an adult man with Graves' disease, either hyperthyroidism or ophthalmopathy (not recorded which).

As for this clonotype: At one boundary the junction diverges from the germline segment, which might be a read error. The chain recombines TRBV5-1 with TRBJ2-5, with 9 positions matching TRBD2. The CDR3 has 14 residues. From germline, CDR1 is SGHRS and CDR2 YFSETQ. The CDR3 nucleotides are TGTGCCAGCAGCCGAGGACTAGCGAGAGAGACCCAGCACTTC. This codes for CASSRGLARETQHF.

This clonotype was detected ten times or more. The CDR3 DNA reads TGTGCCAGCAGCCATAGGGAGGCGGGGGATGGCTACACCTTC. It yields the protein CASSHREAGDGYTF. V is TRBV7-6 and J is TRBJ1-2, with TRBD1 as a possible D gene (5 bases). The CDR3 consists of 14 residues. Germline V gene sequence: CDR1 SGHVS, CDR2 FNYEAQ. Trimming took off 5 bases at V and 6 bases at J, with 16 bases between the two ends.

In its sample, this clonotype was seen many times. The rearrangement links TRBV7-8 to TRBJ2-7; D unresolved. This CDR3 region has 15 residues. The V end was cut by 1 base, the J end by 2 bases, with 12 bases between. Germline V gene lookup returns CDR1 SGHVS and CDR2 FQNEAQ. The CDR3 loop is CASSLDLPSTYEQYF. The CDR3 DNA is TGTGCCAGCAGCTTAGACCTCCCCTCCACCTACGAGCAGTACTTC.

This clonotype has only a few counts. The V gene is TRBV9, the J gene TRBJ1-6; D not certain. Germline V CDR1 and CDR2: SGDLS, YYNGEE. CDR3 length equals 13 residues. The V end was cut by 5 bases, the J end by 7 bases, with 10 bases between. The CDR3: CASRSSENSPLHF. CDR3 nucleotide sequence: TGTGCCAGCAGGAGTTCGGAGAATTCACCCCTCCACTTT.

The chain uses TRBV2 and TRBJ1-1; TRBD1 agrees at 9 bases. Germline CDR1 and CDR2: SNHLY and FYNNEI. The V and J ends lost 4 bases and 6 bases, in that order; junction bases with no gene match: 15. This CDR3 contains 17 residues. The CDR3, as DNA: TGTGCCAGCAGTGTAACTTTTCTGGACAGGGGAGCCCCTGAAGCTTTCTTT. It encodes CASSVTFLDRGAPEAFF.

The rearrangement uses TRBV7-8 and TRBJ1-6; TRBD1 agrees at 8 bases. The CDR3 extends over 15 amino acids. Trimming took 2 bases from V and 7 from J; bases not matched to a gene: 4. From germline, CDR1 is SGHVS and CDR2 FQNEAQ. The DNA for the CDR3 is TGTGCCAGCAGCTTACAGGGGGCGCGAAATTCACCCCTCCACTTT. Protein sequence: CASSLQGARNSPLHF.

This chain uses TRBV7-6 with TRBJ1-1; 7 positions agree with TRBD1. The V gene end was trimmed by 1 base and the J gene end by 1 base; junction bases not matched to a gene: 6. There are 16 residues in the CDR3. Germline CDR1 is SGHVS and CDR2 is FNYEAQ. The CDR3 region is CASSLGRGKRNTEAFF. The CDR3 DNA reads as TGTGCCAGCAGCTTAGGCAGGGGGAAAAGGAACACTGAAGCTTTCTTT. The whole variable domain, remainder taken from reference TRBV7-6 and TRBJ1-1, is GAGVSQSPRYKVTKRGQDVALRCDPISGHVSLYWYRQALGQGPEFLTYFNYEAQQDKSGLPNDRFSAERPEGSISTLTIQRTEQRDSAMYRCASSLGRGKRNTEAFFGQGTRLTVV.

This clonotype was recorded once. Since a much larger clone is just one base distant, this may be a read error. The chain uses TRBV29-1 and TRBJ1-1; D is unclear. From germline, CDR1 is SQVTM and CDR2 ANQGSEA. The CDR3 loop spans 11 amino acids. The CDR3 here is CIVDFGGGAFF. CDR3 DNA: TGCATCGTTGATTTCGGAGGAGGTGCTTTCTTT.

The genes are TRBV7-9 and TRBJ2-7, with 14 nucleotides matching TRBD2. The germline gives CDR1 SEHNR, CDR2 FQNEAQ (reference sequence). The CDR3 runs to 14 residues. The ends lost 6 bases at V and 6 bases at J; junction bases unmatched: 4. CDR3 sequence: CASRPGLAGGEQYF. CDR3 in DNA: TGTGCCAGCAGACCAGGACTAGCGGGAGGCGAGCAGTACTTC.

The chain is built from TRBV2 and TRBJ1-5; D gene ambiguous. The germline V gene has CDR1 SNHLY and CDR2 FYNNEI. The CDR3 has 13 amino acids. V was trimmed by 4 bases and J by 11 bases, leaving 15 bases between them. The CDR3 region has the DNA TGTGCCAGCAGTGGATTCCCCCGAGCGGCCCAGCATTTT. This encodes CASSGFPRAAQHF.

This clonotype has a single count. The J gene is TRBJ1-5, the V gene TRBV20-1, with D perhaps matching TRBD1 (6 bases). The germline gives CDR1 DFQATT, CDR2 SNEGSKA (reference sequence). V lost 1 base and J lost 3, with 10 bases in between. The CDR3 has 14 amino acids. CDR3: CSARAGGPNQPQHF. Written as DNA, the CDR3 is TGCAGTGCTAGAGCCGGGGGGCCCAATCAGCCCCAGCATTTT.